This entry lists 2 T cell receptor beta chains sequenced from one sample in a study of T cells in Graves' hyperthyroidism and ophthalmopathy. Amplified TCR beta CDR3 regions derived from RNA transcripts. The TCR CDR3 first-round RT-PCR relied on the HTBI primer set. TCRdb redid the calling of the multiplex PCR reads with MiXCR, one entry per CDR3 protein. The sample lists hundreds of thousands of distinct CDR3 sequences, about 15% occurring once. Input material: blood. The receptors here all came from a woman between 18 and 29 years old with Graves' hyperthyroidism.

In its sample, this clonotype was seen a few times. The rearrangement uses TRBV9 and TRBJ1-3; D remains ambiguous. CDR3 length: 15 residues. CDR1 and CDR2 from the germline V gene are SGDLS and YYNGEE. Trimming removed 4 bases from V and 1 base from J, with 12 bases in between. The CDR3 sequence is CASSPPNPSGNTIYF. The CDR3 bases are TGTGCCAGCAGCCCACCGAACCCGTCTGGAAACACCATATATTTT. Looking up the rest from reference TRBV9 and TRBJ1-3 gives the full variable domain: DSGVTQTPKHLITATGQRVTLRCSPRSGDLSVYWYQQSLDQGLQFLIQYYNGEERAKGNILERFSAQQFPDLHSELNLSSLELGDSALYFCASSPPNPSGNTIYFGEGSWLTVV.

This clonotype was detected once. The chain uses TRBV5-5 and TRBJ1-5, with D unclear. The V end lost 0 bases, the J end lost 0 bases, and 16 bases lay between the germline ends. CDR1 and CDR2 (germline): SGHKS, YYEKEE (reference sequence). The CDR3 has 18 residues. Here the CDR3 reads CASSLAPPASYSNQPQHF. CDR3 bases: TGTGCCAGCAGCTTGGCCCCCCCTGCCAGTTATAGCAATCAGCCCCAGCATTTT.